This T cell receptor (beta chain) is from a study of CD8 T cells in Susac syndrome. It was with random hexamers that roughly 0.5 to 1 ug RNA was reverse transcribed. TCR beta CDR3 was amplified by immunoSEQ covering 54 Vbeta and 13 Jbeta. TCRdb re-called the immunoSEQ multiplex PCR reads through MiXCR, storing one row per CDR3 protein. This table holds some 200,000 distinct CDR3 sequences, roughly 95% found once. Sequencing used CD4+ T cells from PBMCs. The clonotype was recovered from a human donor with Susac syndrome.

The CDR3 DNA reads as TGTGCCATCACTCAGCGGGGGGGCCAGTACGAGCAGTACTTC. Translating it yields CAITQRGGQYEQYF. The chain combines TRBV10-3 with TRBJ2-7; the match to TRBD2 covers 10 bases. Germline V lookup: CDR1 ENHRY, CDR2 SYGVKD. Trimming removed 7 bases from V and 4 bases from J; junction bases left unmatched: 7. This CDR3 comprises 14 residues.